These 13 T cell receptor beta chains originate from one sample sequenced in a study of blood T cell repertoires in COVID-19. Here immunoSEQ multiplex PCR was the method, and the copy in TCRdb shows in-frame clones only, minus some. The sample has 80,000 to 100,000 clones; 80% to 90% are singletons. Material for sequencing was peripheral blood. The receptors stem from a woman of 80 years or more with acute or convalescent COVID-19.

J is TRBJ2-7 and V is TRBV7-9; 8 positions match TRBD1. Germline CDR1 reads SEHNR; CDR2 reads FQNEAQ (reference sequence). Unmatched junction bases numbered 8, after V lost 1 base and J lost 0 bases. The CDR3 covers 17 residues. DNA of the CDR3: TGTGCCAGCAGCTTAGGGGGCGGACAGGGCTTCTCCTACGAGCAGTACTTC. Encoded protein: CASSLGGGQGFSYEQYF.

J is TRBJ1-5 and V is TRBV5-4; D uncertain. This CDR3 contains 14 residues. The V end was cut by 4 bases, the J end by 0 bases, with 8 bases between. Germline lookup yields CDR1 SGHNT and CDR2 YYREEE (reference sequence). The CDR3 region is CASSDGSSNQPQHF. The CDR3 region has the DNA TGTGCCAGCAGCGACGGGTCTAGCAATCAGCCCCAGCATTTT.

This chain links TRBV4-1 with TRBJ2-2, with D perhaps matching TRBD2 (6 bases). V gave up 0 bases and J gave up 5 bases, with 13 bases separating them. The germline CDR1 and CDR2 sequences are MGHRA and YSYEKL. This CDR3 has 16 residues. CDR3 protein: CASSQEPGARTGELFF. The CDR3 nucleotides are TGCGCCAGCAGCCAAGAACCGGGAGCACGAACCGGGGAGCTGTTTTTT.

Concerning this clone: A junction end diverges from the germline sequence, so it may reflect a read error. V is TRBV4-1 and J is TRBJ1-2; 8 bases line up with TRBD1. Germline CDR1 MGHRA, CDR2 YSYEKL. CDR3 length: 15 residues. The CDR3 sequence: CASSPEGQDYYGSTF. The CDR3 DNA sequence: TGCGCCAGCAGCCCTGAGGGACAGGATTACTACGGCTCCACCTTC.

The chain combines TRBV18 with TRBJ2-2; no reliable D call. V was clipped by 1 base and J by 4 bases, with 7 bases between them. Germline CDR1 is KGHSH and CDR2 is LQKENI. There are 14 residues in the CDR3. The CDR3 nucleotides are TGTGCCAGCTCACCACTCGCGCTCACCGGGGAGCTGTTTTTT. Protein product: CASSPLALTGELFF.

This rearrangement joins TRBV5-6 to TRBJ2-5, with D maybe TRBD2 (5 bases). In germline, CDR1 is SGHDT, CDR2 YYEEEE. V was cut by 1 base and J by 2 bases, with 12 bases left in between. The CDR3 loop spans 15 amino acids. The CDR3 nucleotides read TGTGCCAGCAGCTTGACTAGATGGGTACAAGAGACCCAGTACTTC. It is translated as CASSLTRWVQETQYF.

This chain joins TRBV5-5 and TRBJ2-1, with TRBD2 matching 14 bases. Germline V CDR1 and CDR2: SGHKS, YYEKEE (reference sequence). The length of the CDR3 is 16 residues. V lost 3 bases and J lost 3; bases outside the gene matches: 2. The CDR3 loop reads CASSYGTSGGYNEQFF. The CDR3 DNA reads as TGTGCCAGCAGCTACGGGACTAGCGGGGGCTACAATGAGCAGTTCTTC.

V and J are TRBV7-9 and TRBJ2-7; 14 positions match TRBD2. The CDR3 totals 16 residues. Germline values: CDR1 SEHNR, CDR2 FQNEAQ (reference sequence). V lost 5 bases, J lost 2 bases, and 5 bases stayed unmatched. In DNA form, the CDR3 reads TGTGCCAGCAGCCGACTAGCGGGGGGGTTACCCTACGAGCAGTACTTC. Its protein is CASSRLAGGLPYEQYF.

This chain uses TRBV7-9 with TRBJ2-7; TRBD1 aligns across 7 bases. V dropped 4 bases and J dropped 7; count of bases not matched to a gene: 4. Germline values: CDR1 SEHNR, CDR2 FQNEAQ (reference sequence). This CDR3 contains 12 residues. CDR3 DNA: TGTGCCAGCAGCTCTCGCAGGGGGGAGCAGTACTTC. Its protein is CASSSRRGEQYF.

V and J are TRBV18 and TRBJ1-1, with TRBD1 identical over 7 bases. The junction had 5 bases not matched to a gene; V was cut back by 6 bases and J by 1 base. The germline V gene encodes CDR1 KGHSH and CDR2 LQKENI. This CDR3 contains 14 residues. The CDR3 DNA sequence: TGTGCCAGCTCTACGGGACAGACGAACACTGAAGCTTTCTTT. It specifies CASSTGQTNTEAFF.

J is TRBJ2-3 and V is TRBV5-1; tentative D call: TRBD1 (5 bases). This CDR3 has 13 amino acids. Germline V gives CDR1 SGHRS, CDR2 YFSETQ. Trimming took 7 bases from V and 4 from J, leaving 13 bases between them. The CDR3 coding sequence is TGCGCCAGCGGCAGCAGGGCTTCAGATACGCAGTATTTT. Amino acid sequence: CASGSRASDTQYF.

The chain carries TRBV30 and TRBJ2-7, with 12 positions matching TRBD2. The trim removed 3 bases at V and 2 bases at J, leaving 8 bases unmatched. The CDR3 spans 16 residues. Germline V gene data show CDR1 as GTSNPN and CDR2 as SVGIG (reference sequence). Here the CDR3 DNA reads TGTGCCTGGAGGTCTAGCGGGGGGGTGGAGCCCTACGAGCAGTACTTC. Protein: CAWRSSGGVEPYEQYF. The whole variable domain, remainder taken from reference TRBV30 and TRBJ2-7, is SQTIHQWPATLVQPVGSPLSLECTVEGTSNPNLYWYRQAAGRGLQLLFYSVGIGQISSEVPQNLSASRPQDRQFILSSKKLLLSDSGFYLCAWRSSGGVEPYEQYFGPGTRLTVT.

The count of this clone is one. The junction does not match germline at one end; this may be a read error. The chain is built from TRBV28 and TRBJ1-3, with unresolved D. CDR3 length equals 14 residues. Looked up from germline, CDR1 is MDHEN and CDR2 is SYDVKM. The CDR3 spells CTSSRGFSGNTIYF. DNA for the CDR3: TGTACCAGCAGTCGGGGATTCTCTGGAAACACCATATATTTT.